Listed below are T cell receptor beta chains from one sample, sequenced in a study of T cells in Graves' hyperthyroidism and ophthalmopathy. Each CDR3 protein is one row after TCRdb ran MiXCR on the multiplex PCR reads. Among 400,000 or so distinct CDR3 sequences listed, over 12% were seen once. The sequenced sample was blood. Source of these receptors: a man between 45 and 60 years old with Graves' ophthalmopathy. CDR3s include the opening cysteine and the closing phenylalanine or tryptophan. Clone sizes are given selectively: once, few, many, or a class where the clone is expanded.

len,v_gene,abundance,CDR3aa
14,TRBV20-1,few,CSAWTSGSSGELFF
15,TRBV7-2,.,CASSFETQGRNEQFF
16,TRBV5-1,many,CASSLASGGLTYGYTF
17,TRBV6-1,few,CASSKGLAGAVYNEQFF
16,TRBV19,.,CASSMLIRGTGEKLFF
13,TRBV7-9,.,CASSPEELYEQYF
15,TRBV15,few,CATSRDSAALTTQYF
14,TRBV3-1,many,CASSQVREAGEQYF
15,TRBV19,many,CASRSRDRDSYEQYF
14,TRBV12-3/TRBV12-4,many,CASSLSASFYGYTF
13,TRBV20-1,many,CSARGPGHNEQFF
14,TRBV20-1,.,CSASPISDINEQYF
16,TRBV28,many,CATAVGQTGSTIAQYF
14,TRBV27,.,CASSLTSPWYEQYF
14,TRBV6-1,few,CATIGLAGNNEQFF
17,TRBV14,few,CASSQDRYRGISYEQYF
13,TRBV30,many,CATSEKRGYGYTF
15,TRBV5-4,few,CASSLDTGGYYGYTF
14,TRBV7-2,many,CASTIGVLGETQYF
14,TRBV7-9,many,CASSLGQNQETQYF
15,TRBV9,.,CASSVDSSPVYEQYF
16,TRBV20-1,many,CSARRAGLRLSYEQYF
14,TRBV4-2,many,CASSQGSDTETQYF
13,TRBV29-1,many,CSVEDDTGLGYTF
14,TRBV7-9,few,CASSLAKSRETQYF
14,TRBV7-2,many,CASSQGAGADTQYF
15,TRBV5-1,many,CASSHPAAGGQTQYF
15,TRBV6-1,many,CASSSDRVSYQPQHF
14,TRBV7-8,many,CASSLAGGSDTQYF
14,TRBV7-6,.,CANSLDTGSYEQYF
15,TRBV5-1,few,CASSGQGSGQETQYF
16,TRBV6-1,many,CASEVGRGRPYNEQFF
12,TRBV24-1,many,CATSDGRQAQYF
14,TRBV11-3,many,CASSKTSGEETQYF
14,TRBV11-2,many,CATLAGATYNEQFF
15,TRBV11-3,many,CASSDRDSQPYEQYF
15,TRBV11-3,many,CASSLGRPVRSPLHF
15,TRBV11-3,few,CASSYLQTADYGYTF
13,TRBV7-8,.,CASSPEPGQGKFF
13,TRBV4-2,.,CASSQLRGETQYF
16,TRBV12-3/TRBV12-4,many,CASKTSGRAGEDTQYF
14,TRBV18,many,CASSPPTGTGELFF
14,TRBV5-5,few,CASSAGLAGGEQFF
12,TRBV20-1,many,CSAKQERREQFF
15,TRBV24-1,many,CATSESGTGDTEAFF